This T cell receptor beta chain was captured in a study of blood T cell repertoires in COVID-19. Overall study context: Material from acute and convalescent COVID-19 was sourced from the United States, Italy and Spain. T cells, B-cell-depleted T cells, or PBMCs provided the cDNA or gDNA that served as material.

The germline CDR1 and CDR2 sequences are SGHDT and YYEEEE. V was cut by 4 bases and J by 0 bases, with 10 bases left in between. The length of the CDR3 is 14 residues. As processed by the authors: Estimation of nucleated cell counts was performed using reference gene primer amplification. The table came from immunoSEQ multiplex PCR; TCRdb's copy has only in-frame clones and leaves some out. V and J calls and clone size are those listed in that table; D and trimming were worked out from the DNA. The sample holds about 80,000 clones, 88% seen once. The rearrangement links TRBV5-6 to TRBJ2-5, with D maybe TRBD2 (6 bases). The sequence was collected from an elderly woman with acute or convalescent COVID-19. What was sequenced was peripheral blood. CDR3 DNA sequence: TGTGCCAGCAGCCGACGGGGGTACCAAGAGACCCAGTACTTC. As protein: CASSRRGYQETQYF.